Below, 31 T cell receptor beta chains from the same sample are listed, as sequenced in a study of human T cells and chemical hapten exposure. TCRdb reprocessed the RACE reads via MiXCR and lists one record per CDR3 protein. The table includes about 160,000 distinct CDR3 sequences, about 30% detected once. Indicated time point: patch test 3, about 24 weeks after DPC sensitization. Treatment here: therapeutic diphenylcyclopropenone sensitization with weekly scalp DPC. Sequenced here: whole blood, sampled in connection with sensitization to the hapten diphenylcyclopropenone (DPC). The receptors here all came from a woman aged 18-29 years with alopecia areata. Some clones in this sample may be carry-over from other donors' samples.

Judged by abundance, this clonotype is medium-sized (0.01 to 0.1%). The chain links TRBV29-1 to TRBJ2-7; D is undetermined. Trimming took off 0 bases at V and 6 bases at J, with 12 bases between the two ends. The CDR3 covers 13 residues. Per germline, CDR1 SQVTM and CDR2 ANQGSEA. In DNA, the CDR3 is TGCAGCGTTGAAGATCGAAAGGGAAGCGAGCAGTACTTC. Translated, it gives CSVEDRKGSEQYF.

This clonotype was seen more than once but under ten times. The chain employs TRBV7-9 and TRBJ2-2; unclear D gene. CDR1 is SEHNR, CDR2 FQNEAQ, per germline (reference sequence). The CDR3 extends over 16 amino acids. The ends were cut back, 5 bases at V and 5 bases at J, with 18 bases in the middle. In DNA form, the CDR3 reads TGTGCCAGCAGCGGAGAGGTCTTGCGGTCAACCGGGGAGCTGTTTTTT. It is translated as CASSGEVLRSTGELFF.

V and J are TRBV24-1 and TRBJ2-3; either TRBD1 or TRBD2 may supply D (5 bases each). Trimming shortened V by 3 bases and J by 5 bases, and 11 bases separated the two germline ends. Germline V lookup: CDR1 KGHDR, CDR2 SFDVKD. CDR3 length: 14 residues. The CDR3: CATSDPGRGDTQYF. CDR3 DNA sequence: TGTGCCACCAGTGATCCGGGGCGAGGAGATACGCAGTATTTT.

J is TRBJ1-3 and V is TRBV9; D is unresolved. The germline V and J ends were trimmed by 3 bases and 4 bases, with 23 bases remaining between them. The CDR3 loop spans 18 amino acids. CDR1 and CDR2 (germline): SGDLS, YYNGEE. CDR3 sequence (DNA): TGTGCCAGCAGCGCCCACCTTGAGTCCCCACCGCAAGGAAACACCATATATTTT. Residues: CASSAHLESPPQGNTIYF.

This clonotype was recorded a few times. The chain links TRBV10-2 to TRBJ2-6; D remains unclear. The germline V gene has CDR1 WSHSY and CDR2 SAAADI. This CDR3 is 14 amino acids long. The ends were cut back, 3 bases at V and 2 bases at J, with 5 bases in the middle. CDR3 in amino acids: CASSELAGANVLTF. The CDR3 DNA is TGCGCCAGCAGTGAATTAGCTGGGGCCAACGTCCTGACTTTC.

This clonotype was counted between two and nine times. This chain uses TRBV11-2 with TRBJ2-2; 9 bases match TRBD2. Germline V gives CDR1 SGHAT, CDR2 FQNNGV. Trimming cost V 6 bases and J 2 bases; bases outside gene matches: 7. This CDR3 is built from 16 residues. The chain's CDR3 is CASRVTSGYNTGELFF. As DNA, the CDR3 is TGTGCCAGCAGAGTGACTAGCGGATATAACACCGGGGAGCTGTTTTTT.

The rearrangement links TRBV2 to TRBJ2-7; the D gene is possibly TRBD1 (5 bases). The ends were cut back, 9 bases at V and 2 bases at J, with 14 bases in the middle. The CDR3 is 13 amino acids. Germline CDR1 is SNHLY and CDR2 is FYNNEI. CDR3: CASLYTTAYEQYF. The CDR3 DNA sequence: TGTGCCAGTTTGTACACGACAGCCTACGAGCAGTACTTC.

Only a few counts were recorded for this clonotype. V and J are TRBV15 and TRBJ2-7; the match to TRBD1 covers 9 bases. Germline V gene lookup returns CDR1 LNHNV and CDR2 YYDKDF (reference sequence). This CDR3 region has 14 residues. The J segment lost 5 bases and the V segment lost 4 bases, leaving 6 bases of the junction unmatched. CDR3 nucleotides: TGTGCCACCAGCACCCGGGACAGGGAGGACGAGCAGTACTTC. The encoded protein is CATSTRDREDEQYF.

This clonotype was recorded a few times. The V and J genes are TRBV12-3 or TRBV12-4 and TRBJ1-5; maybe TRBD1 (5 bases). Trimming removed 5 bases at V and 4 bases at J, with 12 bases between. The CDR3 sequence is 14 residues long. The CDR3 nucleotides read TGTGCCAGCAGTCCACAAAACAGGAATCAGCCCCAGCATTTT. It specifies CASSPQNRNQPQHF.

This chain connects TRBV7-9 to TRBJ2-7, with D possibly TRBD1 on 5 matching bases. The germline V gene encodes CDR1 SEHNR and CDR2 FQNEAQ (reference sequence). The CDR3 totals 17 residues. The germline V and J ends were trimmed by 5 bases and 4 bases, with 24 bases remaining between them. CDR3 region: CASSPQLGLGEAYEQYF. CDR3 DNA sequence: TGTGCCAGCAGCCCCCAGTTGGGGCTCGGTGAAGCGTACGAGCAGTACTTC.

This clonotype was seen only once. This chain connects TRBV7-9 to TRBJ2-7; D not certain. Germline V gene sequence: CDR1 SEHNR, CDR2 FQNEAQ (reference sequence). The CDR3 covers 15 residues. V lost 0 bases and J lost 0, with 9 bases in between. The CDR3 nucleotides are TGTGCCAGCAGCTTAGCCGCAGGTGTCTCCTACGAGCAGTACTTC. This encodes CASSLAAGVSYEQYF.

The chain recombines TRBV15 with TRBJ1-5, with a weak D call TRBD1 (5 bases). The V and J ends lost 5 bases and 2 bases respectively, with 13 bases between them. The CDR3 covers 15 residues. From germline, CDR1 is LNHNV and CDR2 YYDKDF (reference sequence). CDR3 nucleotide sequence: TGTGCCACCAGCCTCGACAGTGTGGGCAATCAGCCCCAGCATTTT. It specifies CATSLDSVGNQPQHF.

The CDR3 bases are TGTGCCAGCAGCCACAGGGAGGTAGAGACCCAGTACTTC. It yields the protein CASSHREVETQYF. The V call is TRBV7-2, the J call TRBJ2-5; D could derive from TRBD1 or TRBD2 (6 bases each). CDR1 and CDR2 from the germline V gene are SGHTA and FQGNSA. V lost 5 bases to trimming and J lost 4 bases, with 11 bases between them. The CDR3 totals 13 residues. The whole variable domain, remainder taken from reference TRBV7-2 and TRBJ2-5, is GAGVSQSPSNKVTEKGKDVELRCDPISGHTALYWYRQSLGQGLEFLIYFQGNSAPDKSGLPSDRFSAERTGGSVSTLTIQRTQQEDSAVYLCASSHREVETQYFGPGTRLLVL.

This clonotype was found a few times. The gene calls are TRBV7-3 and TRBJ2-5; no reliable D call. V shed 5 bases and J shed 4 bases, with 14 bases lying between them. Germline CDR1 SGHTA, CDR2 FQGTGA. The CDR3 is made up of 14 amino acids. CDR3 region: CASSPHLNLETQYF. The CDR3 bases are TGTGCCAGCAGCCCCCATTTAAATTTAGAGACCCAGTACTTC.

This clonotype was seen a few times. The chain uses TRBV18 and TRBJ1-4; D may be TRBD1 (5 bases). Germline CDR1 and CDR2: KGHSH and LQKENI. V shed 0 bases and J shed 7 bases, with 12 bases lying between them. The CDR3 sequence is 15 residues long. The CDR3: CASSPPGPRGEKLFF. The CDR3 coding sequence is TGTGCCAGCTCACCACCGGGACCCCGGGGTGAAAAACTGTTTTTT.

CDR3 sequence reads: CASSTPSASGGLYTGELFF. The DNA of the CDR3 is TGTGCCAGTAGTACCCCCTCGGCTAGCGGGGGCTTATACACCGGGGAGCTGTTTTTT. The chain joins TRBV19 to TRBJ2-2; 10 nucleotides agree with TRBD2. CDR3 length equals 19 residues. Germline V gene sequence: CDR1 LNHDA, CDR2 SQIVND (reference sequence). Germline trimming cut 4 bases from V and 3 bases from J; bases unmatched to any gene: 14.

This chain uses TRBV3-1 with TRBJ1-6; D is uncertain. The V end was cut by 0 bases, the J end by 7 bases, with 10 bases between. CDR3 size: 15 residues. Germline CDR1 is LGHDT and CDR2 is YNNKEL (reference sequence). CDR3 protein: CASSQDNGDNSPLHF. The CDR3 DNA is TGTGCCAGCAGCCAAGATAACGGAGACAATTCACCCCTCCACTTT.

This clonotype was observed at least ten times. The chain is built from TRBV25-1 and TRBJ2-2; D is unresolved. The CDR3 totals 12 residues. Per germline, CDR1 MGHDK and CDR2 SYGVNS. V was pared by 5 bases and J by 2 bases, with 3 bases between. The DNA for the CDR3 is TGTGCCAGCAGTCGAAACACCGGGGAGCTGTTTTTT. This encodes CASSRNTGELFF.

This CDR3 reads CASSLSTSGSNEQFF. The CDR3 DNA is TGTGCCAGCAGTTTATCTACTAGCGGGAGTAATGAGCAGTTCTTC. The gene calls are TRBV27 and TRBJ2-1; TRBD2 matches at 11 bases. Germline loops: CDR1 MNHEY, CDR2 SMNVEV (reference sequence). The CDR3 is 15 residues long. The V segment lost 0 bases and the J segment 7 bases; nucleotides outside the gene matches: 2.

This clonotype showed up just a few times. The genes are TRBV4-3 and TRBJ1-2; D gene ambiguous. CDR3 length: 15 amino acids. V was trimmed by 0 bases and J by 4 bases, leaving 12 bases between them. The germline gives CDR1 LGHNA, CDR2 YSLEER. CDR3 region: CASSQDELSPYGYTF. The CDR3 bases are TGCGCCAGCAGCCAAGATGAATTATCACCCTATGGCTACACCTTC.

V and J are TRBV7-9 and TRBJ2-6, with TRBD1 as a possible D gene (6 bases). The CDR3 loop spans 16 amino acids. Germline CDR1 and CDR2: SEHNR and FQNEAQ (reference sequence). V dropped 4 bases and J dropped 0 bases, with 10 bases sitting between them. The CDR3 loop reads CASSSRQDSGANVLTF. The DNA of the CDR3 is TGTGCCAGCAGCTCACGACAGGACTCTGGGGCCAACGTCCTGACTTTC.

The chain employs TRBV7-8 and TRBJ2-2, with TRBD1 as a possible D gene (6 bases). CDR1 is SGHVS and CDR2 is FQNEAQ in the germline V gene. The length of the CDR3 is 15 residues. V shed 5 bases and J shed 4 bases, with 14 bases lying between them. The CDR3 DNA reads TGTGCCAGCAGCCCTCAGGGGATGGGCACCGGGGAGCTGTTTTTT. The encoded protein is CASSPQGMGTGELFF.

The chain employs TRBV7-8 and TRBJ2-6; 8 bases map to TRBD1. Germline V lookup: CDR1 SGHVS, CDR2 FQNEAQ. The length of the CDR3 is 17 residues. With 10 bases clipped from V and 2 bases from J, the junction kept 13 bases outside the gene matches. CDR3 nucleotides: TGTGCCACCGCCCACAGGGGGTTGGGCACTGGGGCCAACGTCCTGACTTTC. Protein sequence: CATAHRGLGTGANVLTF. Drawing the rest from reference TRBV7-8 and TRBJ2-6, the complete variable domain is GAGVSQSPRYKVAKRGQDVALRCDPISGHVSLFWYQQALGQGPEFLTYFQNEAQLDKSGLPSDRFFAERPEGSVSTLKIQRTQQEDSAVYLCATAHRGLGTGANVLTFGAGSRLTVL.

The CDR3 nucleotides are TGCAGCGTTGAAGACCAGCGGGGAGCAGAGACCCAGTACTTC. It is translated as CSVEDQRGAETQYF. The rearrangement uses TRBV29-1 and TRBJ2-5; 7 nucleotides match TRBD2. CDR1 and CDR2 (germline): SQVTM, ANQGSEA. Unmatched junction bases numbered 5, after V lost 0 bases and J lost 4 bases. CDR3 length equals 14 residues.

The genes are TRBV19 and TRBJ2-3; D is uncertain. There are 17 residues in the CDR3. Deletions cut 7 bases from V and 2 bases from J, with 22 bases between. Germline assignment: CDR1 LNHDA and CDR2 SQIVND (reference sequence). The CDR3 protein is CASTLAAYPSSTDTQYF. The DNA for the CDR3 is TGTGCCAGTACCCTGGCAGCCTACCCCTCCTCCACAGATACGCAGTATTTT.

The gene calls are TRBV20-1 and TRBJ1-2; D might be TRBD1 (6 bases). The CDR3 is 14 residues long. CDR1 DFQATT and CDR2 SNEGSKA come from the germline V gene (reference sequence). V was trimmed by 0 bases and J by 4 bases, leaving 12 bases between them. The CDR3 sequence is CSARDSRTVYGYTF. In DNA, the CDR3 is TGCAGTGCTAGAGATTCCCGGACAGTCTATGGCTACACCTTC.

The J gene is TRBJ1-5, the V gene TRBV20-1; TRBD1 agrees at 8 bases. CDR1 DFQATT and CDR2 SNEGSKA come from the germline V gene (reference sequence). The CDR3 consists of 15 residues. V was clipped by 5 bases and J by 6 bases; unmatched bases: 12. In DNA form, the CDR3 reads TGCAGTGCTGGCGCCCCGGACAGGGAAAGTCAGCCCCAGCATTTT. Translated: CSAGAPDRESQPQHF.

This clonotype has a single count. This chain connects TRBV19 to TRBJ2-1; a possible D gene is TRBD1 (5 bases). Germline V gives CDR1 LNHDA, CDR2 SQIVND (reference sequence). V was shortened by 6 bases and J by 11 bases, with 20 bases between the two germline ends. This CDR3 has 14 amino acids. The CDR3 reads CASSNPPWGPKQFF. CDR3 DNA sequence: TGTGCCAGTAGCAATCCCCCTTGGGGCCCCAAGCAGTTCTTC.

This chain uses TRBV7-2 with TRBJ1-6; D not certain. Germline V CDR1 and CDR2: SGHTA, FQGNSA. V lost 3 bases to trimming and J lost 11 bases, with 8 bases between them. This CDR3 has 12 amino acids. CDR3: CASSFGNTPLHF. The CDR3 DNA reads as TGTGCCAGCAGCTTCGGCAACACACCCCTCCACTTT. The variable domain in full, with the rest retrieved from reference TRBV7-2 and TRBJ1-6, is GAGVSQSPSNKVTEKGKDVELRCDPISGHTALYWYRQSLGQGLEFLIYFQGNSAPDKSGLPSDRFSAERTGGSVSTLTIQRTQQEDSAVYLCASSFGNTPLHFGNGTRLTVT.

The CDR3 protein is CASSVGAKNYGYTF. In DNA form, the CDR3 reads TGTGCCAGCAGCGTAGGTGCAAAAAACTATGGCTACACCTTC. The gene calls are TRBV9 and TRBJ1-2, with no clear D. CDR3 length equals 14 residues. Germline CDR1 and CDR2: SGDLS and YYNGEE. Trimming cost V 0 bases and J 2 bases, with 8 bases left between them.

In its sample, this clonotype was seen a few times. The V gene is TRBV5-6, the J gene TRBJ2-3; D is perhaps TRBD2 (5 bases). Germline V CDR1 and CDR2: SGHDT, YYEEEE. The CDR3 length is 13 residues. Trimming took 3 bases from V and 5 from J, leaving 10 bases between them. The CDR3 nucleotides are TGTGCCAGCAGCTGGACTCAGATAGATACGCAGTATTTT. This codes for CASSWTQIDTQYF.